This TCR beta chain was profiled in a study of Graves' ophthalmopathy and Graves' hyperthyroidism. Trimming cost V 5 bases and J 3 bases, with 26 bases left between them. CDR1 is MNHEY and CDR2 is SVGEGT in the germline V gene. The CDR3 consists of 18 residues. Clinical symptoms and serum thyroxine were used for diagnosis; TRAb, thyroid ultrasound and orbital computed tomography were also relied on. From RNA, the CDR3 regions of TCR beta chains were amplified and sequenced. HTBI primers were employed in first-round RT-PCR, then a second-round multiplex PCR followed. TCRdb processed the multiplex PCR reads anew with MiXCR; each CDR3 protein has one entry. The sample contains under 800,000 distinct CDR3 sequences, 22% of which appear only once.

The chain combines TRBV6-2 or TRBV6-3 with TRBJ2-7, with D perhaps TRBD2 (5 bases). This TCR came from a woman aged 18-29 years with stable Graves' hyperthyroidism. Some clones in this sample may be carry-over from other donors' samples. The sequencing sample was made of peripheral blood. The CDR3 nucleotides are TGTGCCAGCAGTAACCTTGGTGGTTCCGCGGGCCCCCTCTACGAGCAGTACTTC. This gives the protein CASSNLGGSAGPLYEQYF.